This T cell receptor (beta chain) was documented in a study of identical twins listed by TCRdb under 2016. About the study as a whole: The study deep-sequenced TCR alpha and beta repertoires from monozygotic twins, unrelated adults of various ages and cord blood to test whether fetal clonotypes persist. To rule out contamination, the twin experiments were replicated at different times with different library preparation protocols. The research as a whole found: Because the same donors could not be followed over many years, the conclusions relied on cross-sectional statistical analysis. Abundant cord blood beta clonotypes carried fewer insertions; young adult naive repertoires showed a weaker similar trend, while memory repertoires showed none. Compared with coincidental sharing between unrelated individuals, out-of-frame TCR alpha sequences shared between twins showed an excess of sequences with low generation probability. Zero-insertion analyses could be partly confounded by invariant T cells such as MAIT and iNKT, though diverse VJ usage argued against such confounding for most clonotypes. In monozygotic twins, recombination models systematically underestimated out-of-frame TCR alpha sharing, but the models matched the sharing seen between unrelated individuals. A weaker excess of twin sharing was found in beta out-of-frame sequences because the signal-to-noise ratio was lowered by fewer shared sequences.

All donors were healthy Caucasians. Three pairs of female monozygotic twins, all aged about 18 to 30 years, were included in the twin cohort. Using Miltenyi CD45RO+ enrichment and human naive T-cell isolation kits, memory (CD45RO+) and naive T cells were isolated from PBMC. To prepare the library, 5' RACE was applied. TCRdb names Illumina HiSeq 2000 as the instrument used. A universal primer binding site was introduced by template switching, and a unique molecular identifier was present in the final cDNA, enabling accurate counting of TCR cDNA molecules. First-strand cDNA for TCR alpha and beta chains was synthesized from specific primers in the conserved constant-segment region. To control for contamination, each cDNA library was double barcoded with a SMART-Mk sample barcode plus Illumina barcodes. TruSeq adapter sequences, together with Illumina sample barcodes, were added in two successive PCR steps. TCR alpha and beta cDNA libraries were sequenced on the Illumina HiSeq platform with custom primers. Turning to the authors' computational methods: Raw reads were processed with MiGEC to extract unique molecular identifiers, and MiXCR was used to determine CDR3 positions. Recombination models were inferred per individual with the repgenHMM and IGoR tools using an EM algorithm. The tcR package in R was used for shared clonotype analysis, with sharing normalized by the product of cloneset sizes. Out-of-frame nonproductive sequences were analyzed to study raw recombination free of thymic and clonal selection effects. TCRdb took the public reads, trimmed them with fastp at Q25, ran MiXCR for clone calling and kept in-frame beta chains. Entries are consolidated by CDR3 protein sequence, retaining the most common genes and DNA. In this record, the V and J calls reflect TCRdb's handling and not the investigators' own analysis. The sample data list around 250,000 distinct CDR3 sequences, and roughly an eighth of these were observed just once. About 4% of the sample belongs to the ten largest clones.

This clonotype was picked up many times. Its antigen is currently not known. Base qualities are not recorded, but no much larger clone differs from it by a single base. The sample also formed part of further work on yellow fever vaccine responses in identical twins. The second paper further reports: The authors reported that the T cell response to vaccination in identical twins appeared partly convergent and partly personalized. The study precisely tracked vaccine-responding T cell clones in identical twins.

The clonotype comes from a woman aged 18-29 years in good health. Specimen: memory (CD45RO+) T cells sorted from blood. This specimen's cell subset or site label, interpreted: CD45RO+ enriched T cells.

The sequence in DNA is TGTGCCAGCAGCCAAGCCTACGAGCAGTACTTC. It translates as CASSQAYEQYF. Rearrangement joined TRBV7-9 to TRBJ2-7; too little of a D gene remains to name it. Spanning cysteine to phenylalanine, the CDR3 consists of 11 amino acids. The read is trimmed to its CDR3 DNA, 33 bases read in frame from base 1. The germline V gene (reference sequence) sets CDR1 to SEHNR and CDR2 to FQNEAQ. The junction carries 4 bases between V and J, which are trimmed by 5 bases and 2 bases respectively.